This entry lists 17 T cell receptor beta chains sequenced from one sample in a study of CD8 T cells in Susac syndrome. cDNA came from about 0.5 to 1 ug RNA primed by random hexamers. Each CDR3 protein gets one entry after TCRdb re-called the immunoSEQ multiplex PCR reads with MiXCR. The table includes approximately 150,000 distinct CDR3 sequences, approximately 95% detected once. The specimen sequenced was CD4+ T cells from PBMCs. The receptors stem from a human donor with multiple sclerosis.

The chain is built from TRBV28 and TRBJ1-2; D is uncertain. Germline-derived CDR1 and CDR2 are MDHEN and SYDVKM. Trimming shortened V by 3 bases and J by 4 bases, and 6 bases separated the two germline ends. The CDR3 is 12 residues long. CDR3 sequence reads: CASSFASYGYTF. In nucleotides, the CDR3 is TGTGCCAGCAGTTTTGCCTCCTATGGCTACACCTTC.

V gene TRBV4-2 combines with J gene TRBJ2-4; TRBD2 matches 14 bases. Germline assignment: CDR1 LGHNA and CDR2 YNFKEQ. This CDR3 has 16 residues. V lost 5 bases, J lost 8 bases, and 8 bases stayed unmatched. As DNA, the CDR3 is TGTGCCAGCAGCGACCGACTAGCGGGAGGGGGAGACATTCAGTACTTC. Translating it yields CASSDRLAGGGDIQYF.

The gene calls are TRBV7-9 and TRBJ2-3, with D uncertain. The CDR3 extends over 15 amino acids. Germline V lookup: CDR1 SEHNR, CDR2 FQNEAQ (reference sequence). V was shortened by 1 base and J by 1 base, with 9 bases between the two germline ends. The CDR3 DNA sequence: TGTGCCAGCAGCTTAGGAGGTGGGGGCACAGATACGCAGTATTTT. Protein product: CASSLGGGGTDTQYF.

This chain connects TRBV29-1 to TRBJ1-1; D remains unclear. The length of the CDR3 is 13 residues. Trimming pared 1 base from V and 1 base from J, leaving 7 bases between. Germline V gene sequence: CDR1 SQVTM, CDR2 ANQGSEA. CDR3 sequence: CSVEGRTNTEAFF. The DNA for the CDR3 is TGCAGCGTTGAAGGGCGGACGAACACTGAAGCTTTCTTT.

The chain employs TRBV12-3 or TRBV12-4 and TRBJ2-7, with D unresolved. The ends were cut back, 4 bases at V and 3 bases at J, with 7 bases in the middle. The length of the CDR3 is 12 residues. CDR3 sequence: CASSSWDYEQYF. As DNA, the CDR3 is TGTGCCAGCAGTTCGTGGGACTACGAGCAGTACTTC.

The V gene is TRBV20-1, the J gene TRBJ2-7; TRBD2 matches 12 bases. The CDR3 spans 16 residues. Per germline, CDR1 DFQATT and CDR2 SNEGSKA (reference sequence). V lost 5 bases to trimming and J lost 3 bases; unmatched junction nucleotides: 11. The CDR3 region has the DNA TGCAGTGCTGATGACCGGACTAGCGGGATAGGCTACGAGCAGTACTTC. This codes for CSADDRTSGIGYEQYF.

The rearrangement joins TRBV20-1 to TRBJ2-3; 12 nucleotides align to TRBD2. The trim removed 6 bases at V and 4 bases at J, leaving 8 bases unmatched. The CDR3 sequence is 15 residues long. From germline, CDR1 is DFQATT and CDR2 SNEGSKA (reference sequence). CDR3 in DNA: TGCAGTGCGAGGCAGACTAGCGGGAGTCCAGATACGCAGTATTTT. Translated, it gives CSARQTSGSPDTQYF.

The chain carries TRBV2 and TRBJ2-1, with D perhaps assigned TRBD1 or TRBD2 (5 bases each). The V end was cut by 6 bases, the J end by 5 bases, with 11 bases between. This CDR3 comprises 13 residues. CDR1 is SNHLY and CDR2 is FYNNEI in the germline V gene. The CDR3 sequence is CASSRDGDNEQFF. The CDR3 DNA follows: TGTGCCAGCAGCAGGGACGGGGACAATGAGCAGTTCTTC.

This chain uses TRBV29-1 with TRBJ2-2, with 7 positions matching TRBD1. Trimming took 5 bases from V and 6 from J; bases not matched to a gene: 3. Per germline, CDR1 SQVTM and CDR2 ANQGSEA. The CDR3 has 12 amino acids. The CDR3 DNA sequence: TGCAGCGTTTACACAGGGGCCGGGGAGCTGTTTTTT. It translates to CSVYTGAGELFF.

V gene TRBV12-3 or TRBV12-4 combines with J gene TRBJ1-2, with D tentatively TRBD1 (5 bases). V was trimmed by 5 bases and J by 5 bases, leaving 15 bases between them. CDR3 length: 14 amino acids. As DNA, the CDR3 is TGTGCCAGCAGTCCCCGGGGGAATAGGTATGGCTACACCTTC. As protein: CASSPRGNRYGYTF.

The V gene is TRBV20-1, the J gene TRBJ2-1, with 10 bases that match TRBD2. This CDR3 spans 14 amino acids. Per germline, CDR1 DFQATT and CDR2 SNEGSKA (reference sequence). After removal of 1 base from V and 5 bases from J, the junction contained 2 bases not matched to a gene. CDR3 amino acids: CSARVTSGNNEQFF. The CDR3 coding sequence is TGCAGTGCTAGAGTTACTAGCGGGAACAATGAGCAGTTCTTC.

V usage is TRBV9 and J usage is TRBJ2-1; D unresolved. V was trimmed by 2 bases and J by 9 bases, leaving 15 bases between them. Per the germline V gene, CDR1 is SGDLS and CDR2 is YYNGEE. The CDR3 is made up of 14 amino acids. The CDR3: CASSVGRVGSEQFF. The DNA of the CDR3 is TGTGCCAGCAGCGTTGGACGGGTGGGAAGTGAGCAGTTCTTC.

The chain links TRBV5-1 to TRBJ1-1; D perhaps matches TRBD1 (5 bases). In germline, CDR1 is SGHRS, CDR2 YFSETQ. Trimming left V 1 base short and J 6 bases short, with 22 bases between. CDR3 length equals 17 residues. The CDR3 DNA reads TGCGCCAGCAGCTTGACTACAGGCAGACCCCTGGAGGCTGAAGCTTTCTTT. It yields the protein CASSLTTGRPLEAEAFF.

The chain has TRBV7-2 and TRBJ2-1, with TRBD2 identical over 7 bases. The CDR3 is 16 amino acids. V gave up 5 bases and J gave up 2 bases; unmatched junction bases: 9. Germline V CDR1 and CDR2: SGHTA, FQGNSA. The CDR3 protein is CASSPESSGPYNEQFF. In DNA form, the CDR3 reads TGTGCCAGCAGCCCCGAATCTAGCGGTCCCTACAATGAGCAGTTCTTC.

The rearrangement uses TRBV5-1 and TRBJ2-3; 7 bases are a match to TRBD1. The CDR3 contains 15 residues. Unmatched junction bases numbered 5, after V lost 0 bases and J lost 4 bases. The V gene's germline CDR1 is SGHRS and CDR2 YFSETQ. The CDR3 sequence: CASSLAGTGADTQYF. In DNA form, the CDR3 reads TGCGCCAGCAGCTTGGCCGGTACAGGGGCAGATACGCAGTATTTT.

This clonotype has a single count. The rearrangement joins TRBV7-6 to TRBJ1-5; TRBD1 might be the D (6 bases). This CDR3 has 17 residues. The V gene's germline CDR1 is SGHVS and CDR2 FNYEAQ. V lost 1 base, J lost 4 bases, and 17 bases lay in between. CDR3 protein: CASSLGGGAKGNQPQHF. The CDR3 DNA follows: TGTGCCAGCAGCTTAGGAGGGGGAGCCAAGGGGAATCAGCCCCAGCATTTT.

The chain carries TRBV9 and TRBJ1-2; the D gene is possibly TRBD1 (5 bases). CDR3 length: 13 amino acids. CDR1 and CDR2 from the germline V gene are SGDLS and YYNGEE. V dropped 0 bases and J dropped 6 bases, with 9 bases sitting between them. The CDR3, as DNA: TGTGCCAGCAGCGTAGCGGGGACGAATGGCTACACCTTC. This encodes CASSVAGTNGYTF.